These T cell receptor beta chains were read from a single sample in a study of T cell responses to AZD1222 COVID-19 vaccine. The assay was immunoSEQ multiplex PCR, and TCRdb's table has in-frame clones only and misses some. The sample consists of around 160,000 clones, 70% to 90% of them appearing once. Sample: peripheral blood, taken on day 0 of AZD1222 vaccination. These receptors were collected from an adult in good health. The conserved cysteine and the conserved F or W are not part of the CDR3 here.

j_gene: TRBJ1-6
v_gene: TRBV5-3
CDR3aa: ARSLGQGNNSPLH

j_gene: TRBJ2-5
v_gene: TRBV7-3
CDR3aa: ASSLAAQETQY

j_gene: TRBJ2-6
v_gene: TRBV5-1
CDR3aa: ASKTLNSGANVLT

j_gene: TRBJ2-1
v_gene: TRBV7-2
CDR3aa: ASSPGKGFPEQF

j_gene: TRBJ1-3
v_gene: TRBV18
CDR3aa: ASSPITGISGNTIY

j_gene: TRBJ2-7
v_gene: TRBV3-1/TRBV3-2
CDR3aa: ASSQVRTSGYEQY

j_gene: TRBJ1-2
v_gene: TRBV5-6
CDR3aa: ASSLTGAGYT

j_gene: TRBJ1-3
v_gene: TRBV28
CDR3aa: ASSLGSSGANTIY

j_gene: TRBJ2-5
v_gene: TRBV7-9
CDR3aa: ASSLALSPGEETQY

j_gene: TRBJ1-4
v_gene: TRBV29-1
CDR3aa: SVKSGGHEKLF

j_gene: TRBJ2-1
v_gene: TRBV9
CDR3aa: ASSVGAGNSYNEQF

j_gene: TRBJ1-3
v_gene: TRBV6-5
CDR3aa: ASSSPRQALGNTIY

j_gene: TRBJ1-5
v_gene: TRBV21-1
CDR3aa: ASSKWPGDGNQPQH

j_gene: TRBJ2-1
v_gene: TRBV19
CDR3aa: ASSSDPAPYNEQF

j_gene: TRBJ1-4
v_gene: TRBV2
CDR3aa: ASRWGDNEKLF

j_gene: TRBJ2-2
v_gene: TRBV9
CDR3aa: ASSVGAANTGELF

j_gene: TRBJ2-5
v_gene: TRBV7-8
CDR3aa: ASSFRRASQETQY

j_gene: TRBJ2-1
v_gene: TRBV4-3
CDR3aa: ASSQPTSGKVVFYEQF

j_gene: TRBJ2-3
v_gene: TRBV24-1
CDR3aa: ATSADPGKWGPRGPDTQY

j_gene: TRBJ1-2
v_gene: TRBV29-1
CDR3aa: SVQGSGYGYT

j_gene: TRBJ2-5
v_gene: TRBV5-4
CDR3aa: ASSTQGFETQY

j_gene: TRBJ1-2
v_gene: TRBV9
CDR3aa: ASSFSGEGVGYT

j_gene: TRBJ1-2
v_gene: TRBV7-9
CDR3aa: ASSLDRARNYGYT

j_gene: TRBJ2-1
v_gene: TRBV14
CDR3aa: ASSHRSSYNEQF